This T cell receptor (beta chain) was recorded in a study of shared clonotypes between healthy human individuals. Study-wide points: Estimated richness values were generally larger in naive subsets than in memory subsets. There were few donors, and this limited the genetic and exposure-history diversity represented.

As regards this clone: The antigen remains unidentified.

This CDR3 has 17 residues. The J segment lost 0 bases and the V segment lost 4 bases, leaving 6 bases of the junction unmatched. The germline V gene encodes CDR1 SGDLS and CDR2 YYNGEE. Sequencing used immunoSEQ multiplex PCR; TCRdb keeps in-frame clones, though not all of them. This table has around 550,000 clones, roughly 95% appearing once. Selected positively for CCR7 and CD45RO-negative, naive CD8 cells excluded terminally differentiated effector memory CD45RA+ cells. This sequence joins TRBV9 and TRBJ2-7, with 14 bases that match TRBD2. This TCR was recovered from a woman aged 25 to 39 in good health. The specimen was naive CD8+ T cells sorted from blood. Written as DNA, the CDR3 is TGTGCCAGCAGCCCCGGACTAGCGGGAGGCCGCTCCTACGAGCAGTACTTC. It specifies CASSPGLAGGRSYEQYF.